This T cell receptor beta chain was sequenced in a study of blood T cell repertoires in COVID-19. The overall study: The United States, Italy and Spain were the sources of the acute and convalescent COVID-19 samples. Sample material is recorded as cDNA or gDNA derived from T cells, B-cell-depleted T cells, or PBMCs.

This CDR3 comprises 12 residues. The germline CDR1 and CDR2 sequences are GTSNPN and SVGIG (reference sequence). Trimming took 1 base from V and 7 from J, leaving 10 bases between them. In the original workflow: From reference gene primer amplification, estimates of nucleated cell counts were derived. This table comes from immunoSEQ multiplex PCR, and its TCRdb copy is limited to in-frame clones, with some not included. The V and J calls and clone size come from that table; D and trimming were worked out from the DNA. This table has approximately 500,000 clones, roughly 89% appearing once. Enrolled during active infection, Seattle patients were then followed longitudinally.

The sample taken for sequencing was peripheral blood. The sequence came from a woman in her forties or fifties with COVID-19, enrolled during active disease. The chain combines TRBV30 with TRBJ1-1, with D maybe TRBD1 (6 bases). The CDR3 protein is CAWSGAGVEAFF. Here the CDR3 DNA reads TGTGCCTGGAGTGGGGCAGGGGTTGAAGCTTTCTTT.